The 26 T cell receptor beta chains reported below all come from one sample, sequenced in a study of CD8 T cells in ankylosing spondylitis. TCRdb called the 5' RACE reads again in MiXCR, with one record for every CDR3 protein. This table holds fewer than 50,000 distinct CDR3 sequences, approximately 9.9% found once. The sequencing sample was made of blood, either unsorted or a sorted T cell fraction (not recorded which). The receptor set was obtained from a male donor with ankylosing spondylitis or in good health (not recorded which).

This clonotype has at least ten counts. This rearrangement joins TRBV5-1 to TRBJ2-2; 9 bases fit TRBD1. After removal of 4 bases from V and 6 bases from J, the junction contained 13 bases not matched to a gene. The germline CDR1 and CDR2 sequences are SGHRS and YFSETQ. This CDR3 is built from 17 residues. CDR3: CASSVEVIQGAAGELFF. CDR3 DNA sequence: TGCGCCAGCAGCGTAGAGGTAATACAGGGGGCCGCCGGGGAGCTGTTTTTT.

This clonotype was found many times. The gene calls are TRBV5-6 and TRBJ2-7; TRBD1 aligns across 8 bases. Germline V gene data show CDR1 as SGHDT and CDR2 as YYEEEE. Losses at the gene ends were 2 bases for V and 4 bases for J; bases not matched to a gene: 5. CDR3 length equals 14 residues. CDR3: CASSFPGQDYEQYF. For the CDR3, the DNA is TGTGCCAGCAGCTTTCCGGGACAGGATTACGAGCAGTACTTC.

This clonotype appeared many times. The chain has TRBV6-5 and TRBJ2-5; TRBD1 matches at 8 bases. CDR3 length equals 14 residues. In germline, CDR1 is MNHEY, CDR2 SVGAGI. With V trimmed by 4 bases and J by 2 bases, 3 bases remained unmatched. As DNA, the CDR3 is TGTGCCAGCAGTTGGGACAGGACACAAGAGACCCAGTACTTC. Translated: CASSWDRTQETQYF.

There are many counts of this clonotype. V gene TRBV10-3 combines with J gene TRBJ2-5; D might be TRBD2 (6 bases). V dropped 4 bases and J dropped 1 base, with 10 bases sitting between them. CDR1 and CDR2 (germline): ENHRY, SYGVKD. CDR3 size: 14 residues. CDR3: CAISVGGTQETQYF. In DNA, the CDR3 is TGTGCCATCAGTGTGGGGGGAACCCAAGAGACCCAGTACTTC.

This clonotype has at least ten counts. The chain carries TRBV14 and TRBJ2-7, with 7 bases that match TRBD1. V shed 5 bases, J shed 4 bases, and the junction held 2 bases outside the gene matches. This CDR3 spans 12 amino acids. From germline, CDR1 is SGHDN and CDR2 FVKESK. The CDR3 nucleotides read TGTGCCAGCAGCAGGACAGGTTACGAGCAGTACTTC. Its protein is CASSRTGYEQYF.

Ten or more counts support this clonotype. The rearrangement joins TRBV5-6 to TRBJ1-4; possibly TRBD1 for D (6 bases). Deletions cut 0 bases from V and 3 bases from J, with 18 bases between. This CDR3 has 18 residues. Germline lookup yields CDR1 SGHDT and CDR2 YYEEEE. CDR3 in amino acids: CASSLGYPGALANEKLFF. The CDR3 region has the DNA TGTGCCAGCAGCTTGGGTTATCCGGGGGCGCTGGCTAATGAAAAACTGTTTTTT.

This clonotype was seen ten or more times. This sequence joins TRBV5-1 and TRBJ1-4; 10 bases are a match to TRBD1. With 5 bases clipped from V and 8 bases from J, the junction kept 9 bases outside the gene matches. Per the germline V gene, CDR1 is SGHRS and CDR2 is YFSETQ. The CDR3 runs to 15 residues. Here the CDR3 reads CASSSGQGEWEKLFF. CDR3 bases: TGCGCCAGCAGTTCCGGACAGGGGGAGTGGGAAAAACTGTTTTTT.

This rearrangement joins TRBV5-1 to TRBJ1-1; 7 bases are a match to TRBD1. CDR3 length equals 14 residues. The V gene end was trimmed by 0 bases and the J gene end by 1 base; junction bases not matched to a gene: 0. The germline V gene encodes CDR1 SGHRS and CDR2 YFSETQ. The CDR3 sequence is CASSLEGANTEAFF. For the CDR3, the DNA is TGCGCCAGCAGCTTGGAGGGGGCGAACACTGAAGCTTTCTTT.

Comments on this clonotype: The germline gene is not matched at one end of the junction; a read error may be the cause. V and J are TRBV28 and TRBJ1-1; TRBD1 matches 7 bases. The CDR3 loop spans 13 amino acids. CDR1 and CDR2 from the germline V gene are MDHEN and SYDVKM. The CDR3 DNA is TGTGCCAGCAGTTGGGACAGTCGCACTGAATCTTTCTTT. It specifies CASSWDSRTESFF.

In its sample, this clonotype was seen a few times. The chain uses TRBV11-3 and TRBJ2-2; D is possibly TRBD2 (6 bases). Germline CDR1 and CDR2: SGHNT and YENEEA. The ends were cut back, 5 bases at V and 1 base at J, with 11 bases in the middle. CDR3 size: 15 residues. CDR3 protein: CASSPGLGNTGELFF. CDR3 bases: TGTGCCAGCAGCCCGGGACTCGGGAACACCGGGGAGCTGTTTTTT.

This clonotype was detected many times. This chain joins TRBV5-1 and TRBJ2-1; TRBD1 agrees at 9 bases. The CDR3 consists of 18 residues. Trimming at V came to 4 bases and at J to 0 bases, leaving 11 bases not matched to a gene. Germline V lookup: CDR1 SGHRS, CDR2 YFSETQ. CDR3 amino acids: CASSPSPGQGSSYNEQFF. CDR3 nucleotide sequence: TGCGCCAGCAGCCCGTCCCCGGGACAGGGCAGCTCCTACAATGAGCAGTTCTTC. Full variable domain (outside the CDR3, taken from reference TRBV5-1 and TRBJ2-1): KAGVTQTPRYLIKTRGQQVTLSCSPISGHRSVSWYQQTPGQGLQFLFEYFSETQRNKGNFPGRFSGRQFSNSRSEMNVSTLELGDSALYLCASSPSPGQGSSYNEQFFGPGTRLTVL.

At least ten counts were recorded for this clonotype. The V call is TRBV5-1, the J call TRBJ1-2, with 7 bases identical to TRBD1. Trimming at V came to 5 bases and at J to 8 bases, leaving 12 bases not matched to a gene. The CDR3 is 14 amino acids. The germline V gene encodes CDR1 SGHRS and CDR2 YFSETQ. CDR3 region: CASRWKSTGSGYTF. For the CDR3, the DNA is TGCGCCAGCAGGTGGAAGTCGACAGGGAGCGGCTACACCTTC.

This clonotype was seen repeatedly, ten times or more. V and J are TRBV5-1 and TRBJ1-1, with a possible D match to TRBD1 (5 bases). Germline V gives CDR1 SGHRS, CDR2 YFSETQ. The CDR3 has 15 residues. Trimming left V 4 bases short and J 3 bases short, with 16 bases between. The chain's CDR3 is CASSPRGGDDTEAFF. The CDR3 bases are TGCGCCAGCAGCCCCCGGGGGGGAGATGACACTGAAGCTTTCTTT. Full variable domain (missing parts from reference TRBV5-1 and TRBJ1-1): KAGVTQTPRYLIKTRGQQVTLSCSPISGHRSVSWYQQTPGQGLQFLFEYFSETQRNKGNFPGRFSGRQFSNSRSEMNVSTLELGDSALYLCASSPRGGDDTEAFFGQGTRLTVV.

The chain combines TRBV5-1 with TRBJ2-7, with 7 bases identical to TRBD1. Germline V gene sequence: CDR1 SGHRS, CDR2 YFSETQ. The CDR3 covers 14 residues. Trimming took 0 bases from V and 5 from J; bases not matched to a gene: 5. CDR3: CASSLERGRDEQYF. The CDR3 region has the DNA TGCGCCAGCAGCTTGGAAAGGGGGCGCGACGAGCAGTACTTC.

This chain links TRBV3-1 with TRBJ2-5; D is possibly TRBD1 (5 bases). This CDR3 region has 13 residues. Germline-derived CDR1 and CDR2 are LGHDT and YNNKEL (reference sequence). Trimming removed 3 bases at V and 3 bases at J, with 8 bases between. In nucleotides, the CDR3 is TGTGCCAGCAGCCAGGACATAGAAGAGACCCAGTACTTC. Its translation: CASSQDIEETQYF.

This clonotype has a count of ten or more. The chain is built from TRBV10-3 and TRBJ2-5, with 8 bases matching TRBD2. The V segment lost 2 bases and the J segment 4 bases; nucleotides outside the gene matches: 6. Germline assignment: CDR1 ENHRY and CDR2 SYGVKD. This CDR3 is 15 amino acids long. The CDR3 reads CAISEKAGGLETQYF. Written as DNA, the CDR3 is TGTGCCATCAGTGAGAAGGCGGGGGGCTTAGAGACCCAGTACTTC.

This clonotype occurred many times. CDR3 loop: CASSLAPTGSGAYGYTF. CDR3 bases: TGTGCCAGCAGTTTAGCCCCTACAGGGAGTGGGGCTTATGGCTACACCTTC. V is TRBV12-3 or TRBV12-4 and J is TRBJ1-2; maybe TRBD1 (6 bases). The CDR3 consists of 17 residues. V dropped 0 bases and J dropped 5 bases, with 19 bases sitting between them.

This clonotype has a count of ten or more. The V gene is TRBV12-3 or TRBV12-4, the J gene TRBJ2-7; D might be TRBD2 (7 bases). V shed 5 bases and J shed 6 bases, with 20 bases lying between them. The CDR3 length is 15 residues. The CDR3 DNA reads TGTGCCAGCAGTCTTAGGGGGGGGCGTTTACGCGAGCAGTACTTC. Translation: CASSLRGGRLREQYF.

This clonotype has ten or more counts. The chain joins TRBV2 to TRBJ2-7, with 11 positions matching TRBD2. The germline V gene encodes CDR1 SNHLY and CDR2 FYNNEI. The CDR3 length is 12 residues. With 8 bases clipped from V and 4 bases from J, the junction kept 1 base outside the gene matches. The CDR3 here is CASGTSGYEQYF. CDR3 in DNA: TGTGCCAGCGGGACTAGCGGATACGAGCAGTACTTC.

The sample holds many counts of this clonotype. The genes are TRBV20-1 and TRBJ2-3, with TRBD2 matching 7 bases. The CDR3 covers 14 residues. Trimming at V came to 1 base and at J to 2 bases, leaving 3 bases not matched to a gene. Germline lookup yields CDR1 DFQATT and CDR2 SNEGSKA (reference sequence). The DNA for the CDR3 is TGCAGTGCTAGAGTTGCGGGGGTCACAGATACGCAGTATTTT. This translates into CSARVAGVTDTQYF.

This clonotype has at least ten counts. The chain combines TRBV5-1 with TRBJ2-1; the D is unclear. CDR3 length: 13 residues. Trimming left V 5 bases short and J 0 bases short, with 6 bases between. Germline-derived CDR1 and CDR2 are SGHRS and YFSETQ. CDR3: CASRPSSYNEQFF. As DNA, the CDR3 is TGCGCCAGCAGGCCCAGCTCCTACAATGAGCAGTTCTTC. Using reference TRBV5-1 and TRBJ2-1 for the parts outside the CDR3, the full variable domain is KAGVTQTPRYLIKTRGQQVTLSCSPISGHRSVSWYQQTPGQGLQFLFEYFSETQRNKGNFPGRFSGRQFSNSRSEMNVSTLELGDSALYLCASRPSSYNEQFFGPGTRLTVL.

In this sample, this clonotype turned up many times. The chain has TRBV20-1 and TRBJ2-7; D gene ambiguous. The CDR3 length is 13 residues. Trimming left V 0 bases short and J 3 bases short, with 9 bases between. Looked up from germline, CDR1 is DFQATT and CDR2 is SNEGSKA (reference sequence). The CDR3: CSAREQEIYEQYF. The CDR3 nucleotides are TGCAGTGCTAGAGAGCAGGAGATCTACGAGCAGTACTTC.

This clonotype showed up just a few times. This chain connects TRBV7-2 to TRBJ1-6, with D unresolved. Germline values: CDR1 SGHTA, CDR2 FQGNSA. The ends were cut back, 0 bases at V and 7 bases at J, with 10 bases in the middle. CDR3 size: 15 residues. CDR3 coding DNA: TGTGCCAGCAGCTTAGCCGGGCCTCCAAATTCACCCCTCCACTTT. Its translation: CASSLAGPPNSPLHF. The whole variable domain, filled in from reference TRBV7-2 and TRBJ1-6, reads GAGVSQSPSNKVTEKGKDVELRCDPISGHTALYWYRQSLGQGLEFLIYFQGNSAPDKSGLPSDRFSAERTGGSVSTLTIQRTQQEDSAVYLCASSLAGPPNSPLHFGNGTRLTVT.

In this sample, this clonotype turned up many times. The chain is built from TRBV21-1 and TRBJ2-2; TRBD1, the table's D call, lacks a check against the DNA. TRBV21-1 is an annotated pseudogene. There are 16 residues in the CDR3. CDR3 bases: TGTGCCAGCAGCAAAGTCTTGGGGGGGCTGGACGGGGAGCTGTTTTTT. This codes for CASSKVLGGLDGELFF.

This clonotype was detected only a few times. The chain carries TRBV12-3 or TRBV12-4 and TRBJ2-2; 9 bases fit TRBD1. The CDR3 is 16 residues long. V shed 5 bases and J 4 bases; nucleotides not matched to a gene: 8. The CDR3 DNA reads as TGTGCCAGCAGTGACCTGGACAGGGGCGGCACCGGGGAGCTGTTTTTT. It translates to CASSDLDRGGTGELFF.

This clonotype was seen at least ten times. The chain links TRBV28 to TRBJ2-7, with D uncertain. Per the germline V gene, CDR1 is MDHEN and CDR2 is SYDVKM. The V end was cut by 2 bases, the J end by 11 bases, with 16 bases between. There are 13 residues in the CDR3. CDR3 sequence: CASSLEALGREYF. CDR3 in DNA: TGTGCCAGCAGTTTAGAGGCCCTGGGAAGGGAGTACTTC. Full variable domain (rest looked up from reference TRBV28 and TRBJ2-7): DVKVTQSSRYLVKRTGEKVFLECVQDMDHENMFWYRQDPGLGLRLIYFSYDVKMKEKGDIPEGYSVSREKKERFSLILESASTNQTSMYLCASSLEALGREYFGPGTRLTVT.